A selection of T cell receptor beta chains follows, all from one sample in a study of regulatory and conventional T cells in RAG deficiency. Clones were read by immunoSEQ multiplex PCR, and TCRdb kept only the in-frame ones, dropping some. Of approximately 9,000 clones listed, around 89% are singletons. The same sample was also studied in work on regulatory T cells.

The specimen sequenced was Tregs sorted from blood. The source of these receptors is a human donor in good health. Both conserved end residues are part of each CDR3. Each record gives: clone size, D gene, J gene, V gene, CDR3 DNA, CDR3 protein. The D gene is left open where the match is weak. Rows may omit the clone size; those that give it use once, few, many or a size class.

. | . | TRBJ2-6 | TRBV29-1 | TGCAGCGTTGGGTCGGCAGGGGGACTCTCTGGGGCCAACGTCCTGACTTTC | CSVGSAGGLSGANVLTF
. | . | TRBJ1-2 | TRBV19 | TGTGCCAGTAAAGGGCAGGGGAACTATGGCTACACCTTC | CASKGQGNYGYTF
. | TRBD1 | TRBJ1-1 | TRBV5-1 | TGCGCCAGCAGCACCGACAGGGACACTGAAGCTTTCTTT | CASSTDRDTEAFF
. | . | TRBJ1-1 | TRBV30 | TGTGCCTGGAGTGTTTGGGGACCGAACACTGAAGCTTTCTTT | CAWSVWGPNTEAFF
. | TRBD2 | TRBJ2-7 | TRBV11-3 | TGTGCCAGCAGCCCCCCGGGGGGGGCCTACGAGCAGTACTTC | CASSPPGGAYEQYF
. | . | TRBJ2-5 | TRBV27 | TGTGCCAGCAGCTTGGGGGATTTCGGACCTGAGTACTTC | CASSLGDFGPEYF
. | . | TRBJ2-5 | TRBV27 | TGTGCCAGCAGTTCGACCTCCGGGACCCCTAGGGAGACCCAGTACTTC | CASSSTSGTPRETQYF
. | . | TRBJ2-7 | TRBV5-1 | TGCGCCAGCAGCTTGGTTCCTGGCCCCTACGAGCAGTACTTC | CASSLVPGPYEQYF
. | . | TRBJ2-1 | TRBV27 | TGTGCCAGCAGTTTACTGGGTCCGAGCTCCTACAATGAGCAGTTCTTC | CASSLLGPSSYNEQFF
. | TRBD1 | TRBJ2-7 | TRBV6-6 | TGTGCCAGCAGAACGGACAGGGGAGGGAACGAGCAGTACTTC | CASRTDRGGNEQYF
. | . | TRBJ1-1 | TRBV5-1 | TGCGCCAGCAGCTCCGGAGGTGAAGCTTTCTTT | CASSSGGEAFF
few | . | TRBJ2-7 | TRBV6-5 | TGTGCCAGCATGGGACTGGAGGGCGAGCAGTACTTC | CASMGLEGEQYF
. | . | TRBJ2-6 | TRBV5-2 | TGTGCCAGCAAATTTATGCGAGAGTACACAAGTCGGGCCAACGTCCTGACTTTC | CASKFMREYTSRANVLTF
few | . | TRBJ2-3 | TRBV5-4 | TGTGCCAGCAGCTATCAGCGGACCGCGGCGGGAGATACGCAGTATTTT | CASSYQRTAAGDTQYF
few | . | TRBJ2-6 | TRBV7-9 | TGTGCCAGCAGGGGAGCAGGGTCCGGGGCCAACGTCCTGACTTTC | CASRGAGSGANVLTF
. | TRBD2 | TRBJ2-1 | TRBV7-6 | TGTGCCAGCAGCTTAAGACTAGCGGGAATGGTTGCGGATGAGCAGTTCTTC | CASSLRLAGMVADEQFF
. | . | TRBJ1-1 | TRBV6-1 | TGTGCCAGCCGGACGGATATCACTGAAGCTTTCTTT | CASRTDITEAFF
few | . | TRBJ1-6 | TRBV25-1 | TGTGCCAGCAGTGACGGGTCAGCTCTCCTCCCCCTCCACTTT | CASSDGSALLPLHF
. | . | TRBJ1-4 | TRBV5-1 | TGCGCCAGCAGCTCGGGGGGGTCTAATGAAAAACTGTTTTTT | CASSSGGSNEKLFF
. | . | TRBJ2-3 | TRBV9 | TGTGCCAGCAGCTTGGGGGGAATGTCTGATACGCAGTATTTT | CASSLGGMSDTQYF
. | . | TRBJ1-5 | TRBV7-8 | TGTGCCAGCAGCCCCCGGAGCCCGGTTATACATCAGCCCCAGCATTTT | CASSPRSPVIHQPQHF
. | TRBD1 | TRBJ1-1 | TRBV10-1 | TGCGCCAGCAGTCCGGACAGGCTGAACACTGAAGCTTTCTTT | CASSPDRLNTEAFF
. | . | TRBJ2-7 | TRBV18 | TGTGCCAGCTCACCAGGGCTAGTCTACGAGCAGTACTTC | CASSPGLVYEQYF
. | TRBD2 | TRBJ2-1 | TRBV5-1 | TGCGCCAGCAGCTTGTCGACGGGAGGAAACCAAAATGAGCAGTTCTTC | CASSLSTGGNQNEQFF
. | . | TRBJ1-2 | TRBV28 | TGTGCCAGCAGTTTATTACAGTTAGCTAACTATGGCTACACCTTC | CASSLLQLANYGYTF
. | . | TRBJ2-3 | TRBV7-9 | TGTGCCAGCAGCTTAGGTCTAGGTTCGTGGCTCTCCCGCACAGATACGCAGTATTTT | CASSLGLGSWLSRTDTQYF
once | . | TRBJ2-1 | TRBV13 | TGTGCCAGCAGCTTAGGCGGGGGCGGCAATGAGCAGTTCTTC | CASSLGGGGNEQFF
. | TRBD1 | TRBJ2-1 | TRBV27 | TGTGCCAGCAGCTCCAGTCGGACAGGGGTGTACAATGAGCAGTTCTTC | CASSSSRTGVYNEQFF
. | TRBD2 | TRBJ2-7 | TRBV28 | TGTGCCAGCAGTTTGGCTAGCGGGGGCCGAGGGTACGAGCAGTACTTC | CASSLASGGRGYEQYF
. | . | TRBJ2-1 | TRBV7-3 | TGTGCCAGCAGCTTAGAAAACTACAATGAGCAGTTCTTC | CASSLENYNEQFF
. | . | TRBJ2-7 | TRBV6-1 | TGTGCCAGCAGTGAGAAACTAGTTCTCGTGTACTTC | CASSEKLVLVYF
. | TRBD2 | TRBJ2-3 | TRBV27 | TGTGCCAGCAGTCGAAATAGCGGGAAGGGCACATATACGCAGTATTTT | CASSRNSGKGTYTQYF
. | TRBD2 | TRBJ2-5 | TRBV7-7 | TGTGCTAGCAGCCCCATTCGTAGCGGGAGGACGGAGACCCAGTACTTC | CASSPIRSGRTETQYF
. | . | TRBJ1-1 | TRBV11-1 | TGTGCCAGCAGCTTAGACGCAGGGAGAGGTGAAGCTTTCTTT | CASSLDAGRGEAFF
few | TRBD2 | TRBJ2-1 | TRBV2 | TGTGCCAGCTCCTCTAGCGGGGACACCTACAATGAGCAGTTCTTC | CASSSSGDTYNEQFF
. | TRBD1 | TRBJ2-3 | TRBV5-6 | TGTGCCAGCAGCAGGGACAGGGGGAATACGCAGTATTTT | CASSRDRGNTQYF
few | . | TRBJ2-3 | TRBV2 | TGTGCCAGCAGGCGGGGGCAGAACACAGATACGCAGTATTTT | CASRRGQNTDTQYF
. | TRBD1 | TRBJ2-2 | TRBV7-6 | TGTGCCAGCAGCCCCGGGACAGTCACCGGGGAGCTGTTTTTT | CASSPGTVTGELFF
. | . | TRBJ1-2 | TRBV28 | TGTGCCAGCAGTTTGGTCGGTACCTATGGCTACACCTTC | CASSLVGTYGYTF
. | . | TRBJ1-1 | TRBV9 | TGTGCCAGCAGCCCCGGGTCGGGGAACACTGAAGCTTTCTTT | CASSPGSGNTEAFF
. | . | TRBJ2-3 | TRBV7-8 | TGTGCCAGCAGCATCCAAATTGTCGGGAGCGCAGATACGCAGTATTTT | CASSIQIVGSADTQYF
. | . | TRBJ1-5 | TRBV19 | TGTGCCAGTAGTATCCAACGCAATCAGCCCCAGCATTTT | CASSIQRNQPQHF
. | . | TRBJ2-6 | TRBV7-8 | TGTGCCAGCAGCCATAGAGGGTTTACCCACAAAAGTCGGGCCAACGTCCTGACTTTC | CASSHRGFTHKSRANVLTF
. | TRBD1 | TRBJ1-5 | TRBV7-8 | TGTGCCAGCAGCTTAGGGCCCCTGGGACAGAGCAATCAGCCCCAGCATTTT | CASSLGPLGQSNQPQHF